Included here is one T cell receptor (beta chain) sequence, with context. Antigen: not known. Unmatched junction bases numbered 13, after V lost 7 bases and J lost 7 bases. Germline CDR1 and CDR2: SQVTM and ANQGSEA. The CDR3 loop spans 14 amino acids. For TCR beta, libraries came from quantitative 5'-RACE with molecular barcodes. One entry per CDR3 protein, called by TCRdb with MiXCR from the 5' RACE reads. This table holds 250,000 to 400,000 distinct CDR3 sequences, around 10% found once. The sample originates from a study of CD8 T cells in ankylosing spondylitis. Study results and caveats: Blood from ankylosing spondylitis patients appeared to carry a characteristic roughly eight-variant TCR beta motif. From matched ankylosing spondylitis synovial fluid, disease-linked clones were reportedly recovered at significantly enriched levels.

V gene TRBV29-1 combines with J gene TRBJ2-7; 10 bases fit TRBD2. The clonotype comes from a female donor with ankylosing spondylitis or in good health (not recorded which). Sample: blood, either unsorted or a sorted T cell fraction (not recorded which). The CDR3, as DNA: TGCAGCGCCGCCCCCCTAGCGGGAGTCGGAGAGCAGTACTTC. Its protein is CSAAPLAGVGEQYF.